This T cell receptor (beta chain) originates from a study of beta chain features in type 1 diabetes. As for the study in general: What patients shared with healthy donors was a similar profile of age, gender and cell yields. Study findings and constraints: All four CD4+ subsets of Type 1 diabetes patients contained TCRB CDR3s that were moderately but significantly shorter.

The sequenced template was cDNA made from the entire isolated RNA. The table came from immunoSEQ multiplex PCR; TCRdb's copy has only in-frame clones and leaves some out. Among some 360,000 clones listed, roughly 9.8% were seen once. Germline assignment: CDR1 PRHDT and CDR2 FYEKMQ (reference sequence). This CDR3 contains 15 residues. The trim removed 5 bases at V and 3 bases at J, leaving 7 bases unmatched. On this clone: Its antigen remains unknown.

V is TRBV13 and J is TRBJ1-5, with 7 bases fitting TRBD1. The sample comprised central memory CD4+ T cells from blood. This receptor was taken from a man aged 30 to 39 with type 1 diabetes. DNA of the CDR3: TGTGCCAGCAGCCCAGGACAGGCCGACAATCAGCCCCAGCATTTT. The encoded protein is CASSPGQADNQPQHF.